This T cell receptor beta chain appears in the sequencing data of a study of technical replicates of blood from several donors. The method was immunoSEQ multiplex PCR; TCRdb's version includes in-frame clones alone and lacks a portion of them. The repertoire has 55,000 to 80,000 clones, over 85% of them found once; the top ten carry about 5%. The ends were cut back, 4 bases at V and 3 bases at J, with 17 bases in the middle. The CDR3 length is 16 residues. Germline V lookup: CDR1 SGHTA, CDR2 FQGNSA. This clone was detected only a few times. The rearrangement joins TRBV7-2 to TRBJ2-3; D is perhaps TRBD1 (8 bases). The clonotype comes from a human donor in good health. Some clones in this sample may be carry-over from other donors' samples. The sequencing input was PBMCs. The CDR3 region is CASSYKTGGVTDTQYF. The CDR3 DNA reads as TGTGCCAGCAGCTACAAAACAGGGGGGGTTACAGATACGCAGTATTTT.